This is a list of T cell receptor beta chains from one sample in a study of blood T cell repertoires in COVID-19. Assay: immunoSEQ multiplex PCR; the TCRdb copy retains only in-frame clones and omits some. The data hold around 130,000 clones, with under 85% observed a single time. The sample consisted of peripheral blood. The receptor set was obtained from an older woman with acute or convalescent COVID-19. Each CDR3 is given with its conserved first and last residue. D genes are given only for firm matches. The size field is filled for only some rows; it gives once, few, many or a size class.

j_call,v_call,clone_size,d_call,cdr3_nt,cdr3_aa
TRBJ1-5,TRBV12-3/TRBV12-4,.,.,TGTGCCAGCGGGGCTCTGTCGTATCAGCCCCAGCATTTT,CASGALSYQPQHF
TRBJ1-1,TRBV7-8,.,.,TGTGCCAGCAGCTTGTCAGGGGACGCTGAAGCTTTCTTT,CASSLSGDAEAFF
TRBJ1-3,TRBV15,.,.,TGTGCCACCAGCAGAGAAGGGGGATACACCATATATTTT,CATSREGGYTIYF
TRBJ1-3,TRBV5-4,few,.,TGTGCCAGCAGCTTGGTTAGGGGGTCGAACTCTGGAAACACCATATATTTT,CASSLVRGSNSGNTIYF
TRBJ1-5,TRBV6-2/TRBV6-3,few,.,TGTGCCAGCAGTTACTCCGATCAGCCCCAGCATTTT,CASSYSDQPQHF
TRBJ2-1,TRBV5-4,once,.,TGTGCCAGCAGCCCACCCCGGGACACCATTAACAATGAGCAGTTCTTC,CASSPPRDTINNEQFF
TRBJ1-1,TRBV7-9,.,.,TGTGCCACCTTTACAAGGGGGTTCTTGGGCACTGAAGCTTTCTTT,CATFTRGFLGTEAFF
TRBJ1-6,TRBV19,.,TRBD1,TGTGCCACCTCCGGACAGGGCAATTCACCCCTCCACTTT,CATSGQGNSPLHF
TRBJ1-2,TRBV12-5,once,.,TGTGCTAGTGGCCCTACCGGCTATGGCTACACCTTC,CASGPTGYGYTF
TRBJ1-4,TRBV2,.,TRBD1,TGTGCCAGCAGGAGGGACAGGGGAAGGGAAAAACTGTTTTTT,CASRRDRGREKLFF
TRBJ1-1,TRBV9,.,.,TGTGCCAGCAGCGTAGGTAACTGGAACACTGAAGCTTTCTTT,CASSVGNWNTEAFF
TRBJ2-3,TRBV5-1,.,TRBD1,TGCGCCAGCAGCCAGGGGGCCTTGGTCGAGGCAGATACGCAGTATTTT,CASSQGALVEADTQYF
TRBJ1-6,TRBV19,.,TRBD1,TGTGCCAGTGGACAGGCCAATTCACCCCTCCACTTT,CASGQANSPLHF
TRBJ2-1,TRBV6-5,.,.,TGTGCCAGCAGTTACTCGACTAGTTCGGGTGAGCAGTTCTTC,CASSYSTSSGEQFF
TRBJ1-1,TRBV7-9,few,.,TGTGCCAGCAGTCCTACAGGGATGAACACTGAAGCTTTCTTT,CASSPTGMNTEAFF
TRBJ1-2,TRBV6-5,.,.,TGTGCCAGCAGTTACGGGGGGGCCCCTAACTATGGCTACACCTTC,CASSYGGAPNYGYTF
TRBJ1-2,TRBV6-1,.,.,TGTGCCAGCAGGAGGGTAGAGGACTATGGCTACACCTTC,CASRRVEDYGYTF
TRBJ1-1,TRBV30,.,.,TGTGCCTGGAATGAGGTTTTTGAAGCTTTCTTT,CAWNEVFEAFF
TRBJ2-7,TRBV6-2/TRBV6-3,.,.,TGTGCCAGCAGTTACCCCTCTTACGAGCAGTACTTC,CASSYPSYEQYF
TRBJ1-5,TRBV2,.,TRBD1,TGTGCCAGCAGTGAACCCGGGACAGGGATAGAGCAGCCCCAGCATTTT,CASSEPGTGIEQPQHF
TRBJ1-2,TRBV27,.,TRBD1,TGTGCCAGCAGAGATCAGGGGGCAGGCCGCTATGGCTACACCTTC,CASRDQGAGRYGYTF
TRBJ1-1,TRBV7-3,.,.,TGTGCCAGCAGCTTAAACAGCCGGAACACTGAAGCTTTCTTT,CASSLNSRNTEAFF
TRBJ1-6,TRBV30,.,.,TGTGCCTGGAGTCCTAATCAACGACGGGGGTTAAACGATTCACCCCTCCACTTT,CAWSPNQRRGLNDSPLHF
TRBJ2-3,TRBV5-6,.,.,TGTGCCAGCAGCTTCTACAGGGATGTGACAGATACGCAGTATTTT,CASSFYRDVTDTQYF
TRBJ1-1,TRBV7-9,.,.,TGTGCCAGCAGCCTCCAATCGGGGAACACTGAAGCTTTCTTT,CASSLQSGNTEAFF
TRBJ1-6,TRBV15,.,TRBD1,TGTGCCACCAGCAGAGTCGCCGGACAGGGGGATTCACCCCTCCACTTT,CATSRVAGQGDSPLHF
TRBJ1-4,TRBV5-4,.,TRBD1,TGTGCCAGCAGCTGGGGACAGGGGGCGGGTGAAAAACTGTTTTTT,CASSWGQGAGEKLFF
TRBJ1-2,TRBV5-1,few,TRBD1,TGCGCCAGCAGCCAAAGGACAGGGGCCTATGGCTACACCTTC,CASSQRTGAYGYTF
TRBJ2-7,TRBV14,once,.,TGTGCCAGCAGCCAAGACAAGGCCACTCTAGACTACGAGCAGTACTTC,CASSQDKATLDYEQYF
TRBJ1-5,TRBV19,.,.,TGTGCCAGTACCGGGTTATATAGCAATCAGCCCCAGCATTTT,CASTGLYSNQPQHF
TRBJ1-5,TRBV19,.,.,TGTGCCAGTTGTGAACAGACCAATCAGCCCCAGCATTTT,CASCEQTNQPQHF
TRBJ1-6,TRBV3-1/TRBV3-2,once,.,TGTGCCAGCAGCCTAATCGCGACAGGCCGGTCACCCCTCCACTTT,CASSLIATGRSPLHF
TRBJ2-2,TRBV6-5,.,TRBD1,TGTGCCAGCAGTTACTTTGTACAGGGGTCCGGGGAGCTGTTTTTT,CASSYFVQGSGELFF
TRBJ1-6,TRBV5-3,.,.,TGTGCCAGAAGCTTGGGGGCAGGGTCGAGGAATTCACCCCTCCACTTT,CARSLGAGSRNSPLHF
TRBJ2-5,TRBV7-7,.,TRBD2,TGTGCCAGCAGCCTCCCAGGGACTAGCGGCCAAGAGACCCAGTACTTC,CASSLPGTSGQETQYF
TRBJ2-3,TRBV3-1/TRBV3-2,few,.,TGTGCCAGCAGCCAAGATATCGGACAGACGATCACAGATACGCAGTATTTT,CASSQDIGQTITDTQYF
TRBJ2-5,TRBV12-3/TRBV12-4,.,TRBD2,TGTGCCAGCAGTTACTGGGGGGGAGAGACCCAGTACTTC,CASSYWGGETQYF